The 27 T cell receptor beta chains in this list originate from one sample, sequenced in a study of OX40 agonist ivuxolimab in advanced cancers. The protocol was immunoSEQ multiplex PCR, while the TCRdb copy is restricted to in-frame clones and leaves out a portion. Here the sample spans some 64,000 clones, more than 65% being singletons. Sequencing was performed on CD4+ or CD8+ T cells sorted from blood, taken in a trial of the OX40 agonist ivuxolimab. The receptors originated from an adult with an advanced solid tumor such as melanoma, head and neck, liver or kidney cancer.

The chain employs TRBV10-1 and TRBJ1-1, with D uncertain. The CDR3 is 11 residues long. V gave up 3 bases and J gave up 8 bases, with 7 bases separating them. From germline, CDR1 is WNHNN and CDR2 SYGVQD (reference sequence). As DNA, the CDR3 is TGCGCCAGCAGTGATGCGGTGGAAGCTTTCTTT. The encoded protein is CASSDAVEAFF.

This clone was found a few times. The chain employs TRBV5-4 and TRBJ2-3; a weak D match, TRBD2 (5 bases). Trimming left V 4 bases short and J 3 bases short, with 12 bases between. The germline V gene encodes CDR1 SGHNT and CDR2 YYREEE (reference sequence). The CDR3 runs 14 residues. The CDR3 loop is CASSVGVTTDTQYF. DNA of the CDR3: TGTGCCAGCAGCGTGGGAGTTACGACAGATACGCAGTATTTT.

The sample holds one count of this clone. V and J are TRBV11-1 and TRBJ1-1, with 11 bases that match TRBD1. With 5 bases clipped from V and 3 bases from J, the junction kept 8 bases outside the gene matches. Germline assignment: CDR1 SGHAT and CDR2 FQDESV (reference sequence). CDR3 length: 16 residues. The CDR3 nucleotides read TGTGCCAGCAGCCGGGACAGGGGGTCCTTCCACACTGAAGCTTTCTTT. Its protein product is CASSRDRGSFHTEAFF. Together with reference TRBV11-1 and TRBJ1-1, the CDR3 gives the full variable domain: EAEVAQSPRYKITEKSQAVAFWCDPISGHATLYWYRQILGQGPELLVQFQDESVVDDSQLPKDRFSAERLKGVDSTLKIQPAELGDSAMYLCASSRDRGSFHTEAFFGQGTRLTVV.

The chain joins TRBV19 to TRBJ2-5; D is undetermined. V lost 4 bases and J 5 bases, leaving 8 bases between the germline ends. CDR1 and CDR2 (germline): LNHDA, SQIVND (reference sequence). This CDR3 comprises 12 residues. Here the CDR3 reads CASSTRAETQYF. CDR3 nucleotide sequence: TGTGCCAGTAGTACAAGGGCGGAGACCCAGTACTTC.

The rearrangement links TRBV28 to TRBJ1-2; D is perhaps TRBD1 (6 bases). V was cut by 7 bases and J by 0 bases, with 9 bases left in between. Germline V lookup: CDR1 MDHEN, CDR2 SYDVKM. The CDR3 runs 13 residues. The CDR3, as DNA: TGTGCCAGCATTGCAGGGGCTAACTATGGCTACACCTTC. This translates into CASIAGANYGYTF.

This CDR3 reads CASSPSGVGSYNEQFF. The CDR3, as DNA: TGCGCCAGCAGCCCTAGCGGGGTGGGCTCCTACAATGAGCAGTTCTTC. This chain connects TRBV5-1 to TRBJ2-1, with 9 bases identical to TRBD2. Germline V gene data show CDR1 as SGHRS and CDR2 as YFSETQ. V shed 4 bases, J shed 0 bases, and the junction held 5 bases outside the gene matches. The CDR3 runs 16 residues. Complete variable domain (other parts from reference TRBV5-1 and TRBJ2-1): KAGVTQTPRYLIKTRGQQVTLSCSPISGHRSVSWYQQTPGQGLQFLFEYFSETQRNKGNFPGRFSGRQFSNSRSEMNVSTLELGDSALYLCASSPSGVGSYNEQFFGPGTRLTVL.

V is TRBV19 and J is TRBJ1-4, with 7 bases that match TRBD1. The V and J ends lost 1 base and 7 bases, in that order; junction bases with no gene match: 9. The CDR3 consists of 16 residues. From germline, CDR1 is LNHDA and CDR2 SQIVND (reference sequence). The CDR3 here is CASSIAGGREGEKLFF. Written as DNA, the CDR3 is TGTGCCAGTAGTATAGCAGGGGGGCGCGAAGGTGAAAAACTGTTTTTT.

This clone was counted only a few times. This sequence joins TRBV19 and TRBJ2-1; D tentatively reads TRBD1 or TRBD2 (5 bases each). This CDR3 has 16 residues. V was clipped by 5 bases and J by 0 bases, with 14 bases between them. Germline V CDR1 and CDR2: LNHDA, SQIVND (reference sequence). The CDR3 is CASSATRGSSYNEQFF. In nucleotides, the CDR3 is TGTGCCAGTAGTGCCACTAGGGGAAGCTCCTACAATGAGCAGTTCTTC.

J is TRBJ2-1 and V is TRBV7-3; TRBD2 agrees at 9 bases. V trimming: 5 bases; J trimming: 6 bases; junction bases outside the gene matches: 2. Germline V gives CDR1 SGHTA, CDR2 FQGTGA. This CDR3 has 13 residues. Here the CDR3 reads CASSLAGFNEQFF. As DNA, the CDR3 is TGTGCCAGCAGCCTAGCGGGATTCAATGAGCAGTTCTTC.

This clone was counted a few times. This chain connects TRBV4-2 to TRBJ2-3; no reliable D call. Per the germline V gene, CDR1 is LGHNA and CDR2 is YNFKEQ. Trimming pared 0 bases from V and 1 base from J, leaving 11 bases between. The CDR3 spans 16 residues. CDR3 nucleotides: TGTGCCAGCAGCCAAGAGGCCGGCGAGCGCACAGATACGCAGTATTTT. It is translated as CASSQEAGERTDTQYF.

In this sample, this clone is medium-sized (0.01 to 0.1%). The chain has TRBV30 and TRBJ2-7, with D hard to call. Germline loops: CDR1 GTSNPN, CDR2 SVGIG (reference sequence). This CDR3 comprises 13 residues. Trimming shortened V by 2 bases and J by 4 bases, and 12 bases separated the two germline ends. The CDR3 loop reads CAWSRPPVYEQYF. The CDR3 DNA sequence: TGTGCCTGGAGTAGACCTCCGGTTTACGAGCAGTACTTC.

The V gene is TRBV5-4, the J gene TRBJ2-7; D possibly matches TRBD1 or TRBD2 (5 bases each). The CDR3 has 15 residues. Per the germline V gene, CDR1 is SGHNT and CDR2 is YYREEE (reference sequence). With 5 bases removed from V and 7 bases from J, the gap between germline ends came to 22 bases. Here the CDR3 reads CASSPRATYPGEQYF. The CDR3, as DNA: TGTGCCAGCAGTCCCAGGGCCACCTACCCGGGGGAGCAGTACTTC. The entire variable domain, with the rest obtained from reference TRBV5-4 and TRBJ2-7, is as follows: ETGVTQSPTHLIKTRGQQVTLRCSSQSGHNTVSWYQQALGQGPQFIFQYYREEENGRGNFPPRFSGLQFPNYSSELNVNALELDDSALYLCASSPRATYPGEQYFGPGTRLTVT.

The chain uses TRBV2 and TRBJ2-5; 10 nucleotides align to TRBD1. Germline values: CDR1 SNHLY, CDR2 FYNNEI. CDR3 length: 14 amino acids. The ends lost 4 bases at V and 5 bases at J; junction bases unmatched: 4. This chain's CDR3 is CASSGGQGLETQYF. In nucleotides, the CDR3 is TGTGCCAGCAGTGGGGGACAGGGGCTGGAGACCCAGTACTTC.

V is TRBV19 and J is TRBJ2-5; 9 positions agree with TRBD1. Trimming removed 6 bases from V and 6 bases from J; junction bases left unmatched: 5. CDR1 is LNHDA, CDR2 SQIVND, per germline (reference sequence). The CDR3 is made up of 13 amino acids. CDR3 protein: CASSPTGGKTQYF. The DNA of the CDR3 is TGTGCCAGTAGCCCGACAGGGGGAAAGACCCAGTACTTC.

The genes are TRBV30 and TRBJ2-7, with 13 bases that match TRBD2. The V and J ends lost 1 base and 5 bases, in that order; junction bases with no gene match: 2. This CDR3 region has 14 residues. The germline V gene has CDR1 GTSNPN and CDR2 SVGIG (reference sequence). The CDR3 spells CAWSAGLAGDEQYF. The CDR3 DNA is TGTGCCTGGAGTGCCGGACTAGCGGGAGACGAGCAGTACTTC.

The chain joins TRBV12-5 to TRBJ2-1; no clear D. CDR3 length equals 22 residues. Germline CDR1 reads LGHNT; CDR2 reads FRNRAP. The V end lost 0 bases, the J end lost 8 bases, and 35 bases lay between the germline ends. Here the CDR3 DNA reads TGTGCTAGTGGTTTGGTACTTAGTATCATGTCATCAGTAACCCCCAGCATGGATGAGCAGTTCTTC. Its translation: CASGLVLSIMSSVTPSMDEQFF.

The chain recombines TRBV2 with TRBJ2-1, with 14 positions matching TRBD2. The germline V gene encodes CDR1 SNHLY and CDR2 FYNNEI. V shed 6 bases and J 9 bases; nucleotides not matched to a gene: 7. This CDR3 spans 15 amino acids. CDR3 sequence reads: CASRPGLAGVREQFF. The CDR3 bases are TGTGCCAGCAGACCGGGACTAGCGGGAGTCCGTGAGCAGTTCTTC.

The table lists this clone with a count of one. The chain recombines TRBV6-5 with TRBJ2-7; TRBD1 matches at 7 bases. Germline V CDR1 and CDR2: MNHEY, SVGAGI. V trimming: 6 bases; J trimming: 0 bases; junction bases outside the gene matches: 5. The CDR3 spans 14 residues. The CDR3 loop reads CASRRQGSSYEQYF. The CDR3 DNA reads TGTGCCAGCAGACGACAGGGTTCCTCCTACGAGCAGTACTTC.

This chain joins TRBV6-5 and TRBJ2-2, with D possibly matching TRBD2 (6 bases). V dropped 5 bases and J dropped 7 bases, with 14 bases sitting between them. Germline loops: CDR1 MNHEY, CDR2 SVGAGI. CDR3 length: 14 residues. The DNA of the CDR3 is TGTGCCAGCAGTGAACTGGGGGAGGACGGGGAGCTGTTTTTT. Amino acid sequence: CASSELGEDGELFF.

The chain joins TRBV9 to TRBJ1-1, with 7 bases aligning to TRBD1. This CDR3 is built from 13 residues. Trimming took 5 bases from V and 4 from J; bases not matched to a gene: 5. Germline lookup yields CDR1 SGDLS and CDR2 YYNGEE. CDR3 nucleotides: TGTGCCAGCAGTACAGGGGAGGGCACTGAAGCTTTCTTT. It specifies CASSTGEGTEAFF.

The chain joins TRBV6-5 to TRBJ1-1; D is unresolved. The CDR3 is made up of 12 amino acids. V was clipped by 5 bases and J by 5 bases, with 9 bases between them. CDR1 and CDR2 from the germline V gene are MNHEY and SVGAGI. The CDR3 region is CASSRGLTEAFF. The CDR3 nucleotides read TGTGCCAGCAGTCGAGGGTTAACTGAAGCTTTCTTT.

J is TRBJ1-3 and V is TRBV4-2; D perhaps matches TRBD1 (5 bases). Germline CDR1 is LGHNA and CDR2 is YNFKEQ. The CDR3 has 14 amino acids. V was cut by 0 bases and J by 2 bases, with 5 bases left in between. CDR3 in DNA: TGTGCCAGCAGCCAAGACAGGGCTGGAAACACCATATATTTT. It encodes CASSQDRAGNTIYF.

The chain employs TRBV5-4 and TRBJ1-1; the D is unclear. V was pared by 4 bases and J by 0 bases, with 10 bases between. The CDR3 loop spans 14 amino acids. Germline V gene sequence: CDR1 SGHNT, CDR2 YYREEE (reference sequence). The CDR3 sequence is CASSPRSLNTEAFF. For the CDR3, the DNA is TGTGCCAGCAGCCCCAGGAGTTTGAACACTGAAGCTTTCTTT.

The rearrangement links TRBV10-3 to TRBJ1-1; maybe TRBD1 (5 bases). The CDR3 totals 14 residues. Trimming shortened V by 7 bases and J by 4 bases, and 16 bases separated the two germline ends. Germline-derived CDR1 and CDR2 are ENHRY and SYGVKD. CDR3 sequence: CAIKPGGQGTEAFF. The CDR3 bases are TGTGCCATCAAACCGGGGGGTCAGGGCACTGAAGCTTTCTTT.

The chain links TRBV19 to TRBJ2-3; 11 bases are a match to TRBD2. The V and J ends lost 3 bases and 6 bases, in that order; junction bases with no gene match: 5. The CDR3 contains 15 residues. Germline loops: CDR1 LNHDA, CDR2 SQIVND (reference sequence). The CDR3 sequence is CASSILLAGVDTQYF. DNA for the CDR3: TGTGCCAGTAGTATCCTACTAGCGGGAGTGGATACGCAGTATTTT.

Only a few counts were recorded for this clone. This chain connects TRBV5-4 to TRBJ2-3; no clear D. Germline V gene sequence: CDR1 SGHNT, CDR2 YYREEE (reference sequence). V was trimmed by 4 bases and J by 4 bases, leaving 7 bases between them. The CDR3 covers 12 residues. The chain's CDR3 is CASSHPSDTQYF. The DNA for the CDR3 is TGTGCCAGCAGCCACCCCTCAGATACGCAGTATTTT. The full variable domain, its missing parts supplied by reference TRBV5-4 and TRBJ2-3, is ETGVTQSPTHLIKTRGQQVTLRCSSQSGHNTVSWYQQALGQGPQFIFQYYREEENGRGNFPPRFSGLQFPNYSSELNVNALELDDSALYLCASSHPSDTQYFGPGTRLTVL.

J is TRBJ1-2 and V is TRBV18, with D tentatively TRBD1 (6 bases). V dropped 3 bases and J dropped 4 bases, with 15 bases sitting between them. The CDR3 contains 15 residues. Per the germline V gene, CDR1 is KGHSH and CDR2 is LQKENI. CDR3 sequence reads: CASSPSSDSSYGYTF. CDR3 DNA: TGTGCCAGCTCACCGTCATCGGACAGCTCCTATGGCTACACCTTC.